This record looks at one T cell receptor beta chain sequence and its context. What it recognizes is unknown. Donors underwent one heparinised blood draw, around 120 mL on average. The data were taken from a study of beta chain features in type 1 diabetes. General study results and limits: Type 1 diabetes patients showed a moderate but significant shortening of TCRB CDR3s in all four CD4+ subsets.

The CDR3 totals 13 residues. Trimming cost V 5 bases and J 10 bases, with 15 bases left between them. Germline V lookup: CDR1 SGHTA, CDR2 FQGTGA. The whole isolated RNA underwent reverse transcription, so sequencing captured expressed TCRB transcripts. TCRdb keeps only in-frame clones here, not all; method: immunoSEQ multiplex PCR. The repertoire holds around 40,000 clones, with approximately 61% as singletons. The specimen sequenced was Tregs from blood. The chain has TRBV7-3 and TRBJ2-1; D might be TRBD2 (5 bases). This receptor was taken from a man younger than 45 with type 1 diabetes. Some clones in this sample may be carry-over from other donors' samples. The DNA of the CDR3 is TGTGCCAGCAGCCTGGAGCTAGCACGGGAGCAGTTCTTC. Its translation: CASSLELAREQFF.